A single sample is the source of the 9 T cell receptor beta chains below, sequenced in a study of T cell responses to AZD1222 COVID-19 vaccine (dated by TCRdb to the early 2020s). The library was made by the immunoSEQ multiplex PCR assay. This immuneACCESS table, as held by TCRdb, lists in-frame sequences with V and J called but not all clones. Of the missing ones, under half trace to an unresolved V gene in checked studies; the others have no known cause. This sample is represented by 120,000 to 150,000 clones; roughly 93% of them were singletons. Approximately 2% of the sample rests with the top ten. The sample's time point label, decoded: about 28 days (+/-7) after the second vaccine dose. The sample was peripheral blood, taken 28 days after the second AZD1222 dose. The receptors originated from an adult who received the AZD1222 COVID-19 vaccine.

V usage is TRBV7-3 and J usage is TRBJ2-1, with 8 bases matching TRBD2. The CDR3 extends over 17 amino acids. V lost 2 bases to trimming and J lost 7 bases; unmatched junction nucleotides: 13. Germline-derived CDR1 and CDR2 are SGHTA and FQGTGA. Written as DNA, the CDR3 is TGTGCCAGCAGCTTATTTCGGCAAGCGGGAGCCAATAATGAGCAGTTCTTC. Its translation: CASSLFRQAGANNEQFF.

The V gene is TRBV10-3, the J gene TRBJ2-1; 14 nucleotides line up with TRBD2. The V segment lost 3 bases and the J segment 4 bases; nucleotides outside the gene matches: 2. Germline V CDR1 and CDR2: ENHRY, SYGVKD. This CDR3 has 16 amino acids. The CDR3 is CAISDGTSGGYNEQFF. For the CDR3, the DNA is TGTGCCATCAGTGACGGGACTAGCGGGGGTTACAATGAGCAGTTCTTC.

The CDR3 region is CASTRDMMDRNTIYF. In DNA, the CDR3 is TGTGCCAGTACTCGGGACATGATGGACAGAAACACCATATATTTT. V is TRBV19 and J is TRBJ1-3; maybe TRBD1 (6 bases). This CDR3 spans 15 amino acids. V dropped 7 bases and J dropped 5 bases, with 18 bases sitting between them. The V gene's germline CDR1 is LNHDA and CDR2 SQIVND (reference sequence). The variable domain in full, with the rest retrieved from reference TRBV19 and TRBJ1-3, is DGGITQSPKYLFRKEGQNVTLSCEQNLNHDAMYWYRQDPGQGLRLIYYSQIVNDFQKGDIAEGYSVSREKKESFPLTVTSAQKNPTAFYLCASTRDMMDRNTIYFGEGSWLTVV.

This chain joins TRBV18 and TRBJ2-3; 11 nucleotides align to TRBD2. The CDR3 has 16 amino acids. Per germline, CDR1 KGHSH and CDR2 LQKENI. The V segment lost 3 bases and the J segment 2 bases; nucleotides outside the gene matches: 4. The CDR3 sequence is CASSPLAGGFTDTQYF. As DNA, the CDR3 is TGTGCCAGCTCACCCTTAGCGGGAGGGTTCACAGATACGCAGTATTTT.

The chain combines TRBV11-2 with TRBJ1-3; TRBD1 matches at 7 bases. V was pared by 5 bases and J by 10 bases, with 17 bases of the junction left unmatched. The V gene's germline CDR1 is SGHAT and CDR2 FQNNGV. The CDR3 length is 16 residues. The CDR3 loop is CASSTNRGGIQSTIYF. Written as DNA, the CDR3 is TGTGCCAGCAGCACAAACAGGGGTGGTATCCAAAGTACCATATATTTT.

The chain joins TRBV3-1 (or the pseudogene TRBV3-2) to TRBJ2-2; 8 nucleotides align to TRBD2. Per germline, CDR1 LGHDT and CDR2 YNNKEL (reference sequence). The CDR3 is 16 residues long. V trimming: 2 bases; J trimming: 4 bases; junction bases outside the gene matches: 6. This CDR3 is CASSQFLGGVTGELFF. In DNA, the CDR3 is TGTGCCAGCAGCCAATTTCTCGGGGGGGTCACCGGGGAGCTGTTTTTT.

The V and J genes are TRBV6-5 and TRBJ2-1; no clear D. Trimming removed 8 bases from V and 4 bases from J, with 15 bases in between. The CDR3 runs 14 residues. Looked up from germline, CDR1 is MNHEY and CDR2 is SVGAGI. CDR3 amino acids: CASQSRVLYNEQFF. CDR3 nucleotide sequence: TGTGCCAGCCAATCCCGGGTCCTATACAATGAGCAGTTCTTC.

The CDR3 sequence: CASSLVGLAGSTNEKLFF. For the CDR3, the DNA is TGCGCCAGCAGCTTGGTCGGTTTGGCGGGGTCAACTAATGAAAAACTGTTTTTT. The chain links TRBV5-1 to TRBJ1-4; no definite D call. The CDR3 spans 18 residues. V lost 0 bases and J lost 0, with 15 bases in between. The germline gives CDR1 SGHRS, CDR2 YFSETQ.

The rearrangement links TRBV2 to TRBJ1-6; perhaps TRBD1 as D (5 bases). There are 14 residues in the CDR3. The V gene lost 6 bases and the J gene lost 7 bases, with 13 bases spanning the gap. Germline V gives CDR1 SNHLY, CDR2 FYNNEI. This chain's CDR3 is CASRAGSGNSPLHF. The CDR3 bases are TGTGCCAGCAGGGCAGGGTCGGGGAATTCACCCCTCCACTTT.